Listed here is a single T cell receptor beta chain. Its matching antigen is unknown. This sample is part of a study of T cell responses to AZD1222 COVID-19 vaccine. Study-level information: Second-dose schedules of about 4 or about 12 weeks were combined. Study conclusions and caveats: Donors were mostly white British, more females; clonal diversity possibly underestimated. At baseline, seropositivity was found in only 5 to 7 AZD1222 recipients. Repertoire sampling was restricted to post-peak T cell response timepoints.

Germline lookup yields CDR1 SGDLS and CDR2 YYNGEE. Trimming removed 2 bases at V and 2 bases at J, with 5 bases between. The CDR3 sequence is 13 residues long. Clones were sequenced by immunoSEQ multiplex PCR, and TCRdb holds only the in-frame ones, with some missing. The table records nearly 90,000 clones, 70% to 90% of them present only once. This chain links TRBV9 with TRBJ2-1; D is unclear. The specimen was peripheral blood, collected on day 0 of AZD1222 vaccination. This TCR was recovered from an adult in good health. In nucleotides, the CDR3 is TGTGCCAGCAGCGTCTCAACCTACAATGAGCAGTTCTTC. Its translation is CASSVSTYNEQFF.